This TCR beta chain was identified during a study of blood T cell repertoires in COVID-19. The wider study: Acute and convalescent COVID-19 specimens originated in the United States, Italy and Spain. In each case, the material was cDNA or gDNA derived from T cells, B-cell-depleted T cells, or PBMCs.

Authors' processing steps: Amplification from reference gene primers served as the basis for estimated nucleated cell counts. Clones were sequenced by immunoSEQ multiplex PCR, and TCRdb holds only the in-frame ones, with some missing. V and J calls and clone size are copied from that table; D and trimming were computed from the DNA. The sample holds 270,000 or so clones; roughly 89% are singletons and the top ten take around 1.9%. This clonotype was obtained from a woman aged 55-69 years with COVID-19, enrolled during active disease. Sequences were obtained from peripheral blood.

The CDR3 loop is CASTPGGGVYEQYF. The CDR3 DNA is TGTGCCAGTACCCCAGGTGGCGGGGTTTACGAGCAGTACTTC. This sequence joins TRBV19 and TRBJ2-7; a possible D gene is TRBD2 (6 bases). The germline CDR1 and CDR2 sequences are LNHDA and SQIVND (reference sequence). The CDR3 loop spans 14 amino acids. V was clipped by 7 bases and J by 4 bases, with 17 bases between them.